The 10 T cell receptor beta chains presented below share a single source sample, sequenced in a study of cytomegalovirus exposure and HLA in healthy donors. PCR amplification relied on 60 Vbeta primers (plus 13 Jbeta primers). The table came from immunoSEQ multiplex PCR; TCRdb's copy has only in-frame clones and leaves some out. Of 160,000 or so clones listed, over 80% are singletons. Sequenced: PBMCs. Source of these receptors: a male donor in good health and CMV-seropositive.

CDR3 loop: CASSFLRPPNTEAFF. DNA of the CDR3: TGTGCCAGCAGTTTCTTGAGGCCCCCGAACACTGAAGCTTTCTTT. This rearrangement joins TRBV27 to TRBJ1-1; D ambiguous. Trimming removed 3 bases at V and 1 base at J, with 12 bases between. The CDR3 length is 15 residues. Looked up from germline, CDR1 is MNHEY and CDR2 is SMNVEV (reference sequence).

V is TRBV11-2 and J is TRBJ2-3, with D possibly TRBD2 on 6 matching bases. V lost 0 bases to trimming and J lost 0 bases, with 10 bases between them. Germline V gene data show CDR1 as SGHAT and CDR2 as FQNNGV. This CDR3 has 16 residues. The CDR3 loop reads CASSLEPGLSTDTQYF. As DNA, the CDR3 is TGTGCCAGCAGCTTAGAACCGGGACTTAGCACAGATACGCAGTATTTT.

V is TRBV2 and J is TRBJ1-1; D possibly corresponds to TRBD1 (6 bases). The length of the CDR3 is 15 residues. Germline V gene data show CDR1 as SNHLY and CDR2 as FYNNEI. Trimming pared 7 bases from V and 2 bases from J, leaving 17 bases between. The CDR3 region has the DNA TGTGCCAGCATCGCCTTGGACAGAGGTAACACTGAAGCTTTCTTT. Its protein product is CASIALDRGNTEAFF.

The V and J genes are TRBV6-5 and TRBJ2-1; 7 bases match TRBD2. V trimming: 7 bases; J trimming: 8 bases; junction bases outside the gene matches: 8. CDR3 length: 13 residues. The germline V gene has CDR1 MNHEY and CDR2 SVGAGI. The CDR3 bases are TGTGCCAGCACTCCCGGGGGGAGGGATGAGCAGTTCTTC. It is translated as CASTPGGRDEQFF.

The chain uses TRBV10-3 and TRBJ1-5, with D maybe TRBD1 (5 bases). The germline gives CDR1 ENHRY, CDR2 SYGVKD. The CDR3 is made up of 15 amino acids. Trimming removed 2 bases at V and 0 bases at J, with 8 bases between. The CDR3 sequence: CAISEQDISNQPQHF. The CDR3 DNA sequence: TGTGCCATCAGTGAGCAGGACATTAGCAATCAGCCCCAGCATTTT.

This clone was seen a single time. The gene calls are TRBV4-3 and TRBJ2-1; 11 bases are shared with TRBD2. CDR3 size: 14 residues. CDR1 and CDR2 from the germline V gene are LGHNA and YSLEER. Trimming took 5 bases from V and 4 from J; bases not matched to a gene: 1. This chain's CDR3 is CASSGTSGYNEQFF. Written as DNA, the CDR3 is TGCGCCAGCAGCGGGACTAGCGGATACAATGAGCAGTTCTTC.

This sequence joins TRBV27 and TRBJ2-7; 15 positions match TRBD2. This CDR3 region has 19 residues. CDR1 and CDR2 (germline): MNHEY, SMNVEV (reference sequence). Trimming cost V 5 bases and J 4 bases; bases outside gene matches: 15. DNA for the CDR3: TGTGCCAGCAGTGGGACGAACTCCCGGACTAGCGGGAGGGCTTACGAGCAGTACTTC. Translation gives CASSGTNSRTSGRAYEQYF.

This rearrangement joins TRBV28 to TRBJ1-5, with D possibly matching TRBD1 (6 bases). The CDR3 is made up of 14 amino acids. The germline gives CDR1 MDHEN, CDR2 SYDVKM. The V end lost 7 bases, the J end lost 6 bases, and 16 bases lay between the germline ends. The CDR3 sequence is CASKRGQPLQPQHF. Here the CDR3 DNA reads TGTGCCAGCAAACGCGGACAGCCACTTCAGCCCCAGCATTTT.

This rearrangement joins TRBV7-9 to TRBJ1-1, with D perhaps TRBD1 (5 bases). The CDR3 is 17 residues long. Trimming pared 5 bases from V and 3 bases from J, leaving 22 bases between. CDR1 and CDR2 (germline): SEHNR, FQNEAQ (reference sequence). The CDR3 DNA reads as TGTGCCAGCAGCCGCAACCGGGACCTACGGAGGGACACTGAAGCTTTCTTT. Its protein product is CASSRNRDLRRDTEAFF.

The V gene is TRBV15, the J gene TRBJ1-4; TRBD1 is a possible D gene (6 bases). This CDR3 comprises 20 residues. Trimming stripped 5 bases from V and 0 bases from J, with 25 bases between. CDR1 is LNHNV, CDR2 YYDKDF, per germline (reference sequence). CDR3 in DNA: TGTGCCACCAGCTTCCCGCGGGGGGGCCACACTCGCTCAACTAATGAAAAACTGTTTTTT. Translated: CATSFPRGGHTRSTNEKLFF.